The clone carrying this T cell receptor beta chain was detected ten times or more. Its target is not known. This sample stems from a study of identical twins. Study-level findings and limits: It was cross-sectional statistical analysis, not following the same donors, that the conclusions relied on. With beta out-of-frame sequences, excess sharing by twins was weaker. Out-of-frame TCR alpha sharing observed in monozygotic twins exceeded model estimates. The authors noted that invariant MAIT and iNKT cells could partly confound zero-insertion analyses.

TCRdb passed the 5' RACE reads through MiXCR, listing each CDR3 protein once. Of roughly 290,000 distinct CDR3 sequences listed, around 9.7% are singletons. This CDR3 spans 16 amino acids. In germline, CDR1 is SEHNR, CDR2 FQNEAQ (reference sequence). Between the trimmed V and J ends, which lost 3 bases and 6 bases, there was a span of 20 bases. These data also formed part of another study, on yellow fever vaccine responses in identical twins.

The sample consisted of CD8+ T cells sorted from blood. This chain uses TRBV7-9 with TRBJ1-2; D may be TRBD1 (6 bases). The sequence was obtained from a woman under 30 in good health. CDR3 nucleotides: TGTGCCAGCAGCTTGACCAGGGGAGGGCAGTTTGATGGCTACACCTTC. This sequence encodes CASSLTRGGQFDGYTF.